The next 4 T cell receptor beta chains were all read from a single sample in a study of CD8+ T cells in alopecia areata. The treatment denotes: oral pan-JAK inhibitor, 5-10 mg twice daily. cDNA serving as the sequencing template came from extracted, reverse transcribed RNA. Libraries were prepared by immunoSEQ multiplex PCR; TCRdb keeps only in-frame clonotypes and omits some of them. The table has roughly 200,000 clones, roughly three fifths seen once. Material: CD8+ T cells sorted from blood, obtained at week 24, from a patient treated with tofacitinib. The source of these receptors is a human donor with alopecia areata.

The V and J genes are TRBV5-1 and TRBJ2-7; D is unclear. The CDR3 covers 12 residues. V was pared by 4 bases and J by 5 bases, with 10 bases between. Germline V CDR1 and CDR2: SGHRS, YFSETQ. In DNA form, the CDR3 reads TGCGCCAGCAGCCCAACTTCGGACGAGCAGTACTTC. Translating gives CASSPTSDEQYF.

The rearrangement links TRBV29-1 to TRBJ2-5; D is possibly TRBD1 or TRBD2 (6 bases each). The CDR3 runs to 15 residues. V was clipped by 3 bases and J by 7 bases, with 21 bases between them. Per the germline V gene, CDR1 is SQVTM and CDR2 is ANQGSEA. The CDR3 bases are TGCAGCGTTGAGGAGGGGGAGGAGGTCTTTCGGACCCAGTACTTC. Translating it yields CSVEEGEEVFRTQYF.

This rearrangement joins TRBV7-8 to TRBJ2-5, with TRBD2 as a possible D gene (6 bases). Germline-derived CDR1 and CDR2 are SGHVS and FQNEAQ. CDR3 length: 13 residues. V dropped 4 bases and J dropped 1 base, with 7 bases sitting between them. DNA for the CDR3: TGTGCCAGCAGCTCGGGGGTCCAAGAGACCCAGTACTTC. It encodes CASSSGVQETQYF. Using reference TRBV7-8 and TRBJ2-5 for the parts outside the CDR3, the full variable domain is GAGVSQSPRYKVAKRGQDVALRCDPISGHVSLFWYQQALGQGPEFLTYFQNEAQLDKSGLPSDRFFAERPEGSVSTLKIQRTQQEDSAVYLCASSSGVQETQYFGPGTRLLVL.

The CDR3 loop is CASSSDGNYGYTF. The CDR3 DNA is TGTGCCAGCAGTTCGGACGGTAACTATGGCTACACCTTC. This chain joins TRBV28 and TRBJ1-2; D unresolved. CDR3 length equals 13 residues. V was trimmed by 4 bases and J by 1 base, leaving 7 bases between them. The germline V gene encodes CDR1 MDHEN and CDR2 SYDVKM.